These 32 T cell receptor beta chains came from one sample sequenced in a study of blood T cell repertoires in COVID-19. Here immunoSEQ multiplex PCR was the method, and the copy in TCRdb shows in-frame clones only, minus some. The sample lists 60,000 to 75,000 clones; about 91% were seen once. The sample comprised peripheral blood. The receptors originated from a woman older than 75 with active COVID-19.

The chain employs TRBV6-2 or TRBV6-3 and TRBJ2-5; no reliable D call. This CDR3 contains 14 residues. Trimming cost V 4 bases and J 2 bases, with 11 bases left between them. The germline V gene has CDR1 MNHEY and CDR2 SVGEGT. The CDR3 here is CASSFRAPQETQYF. The CDR3 nucleotides read TGTGCCAGCAGTTTCAGAGCGCCACAAGAGACCCAGTACTTC.

The chain combines TRBV7-2 with TRBJ1-2, with unresolved D. This CDR3 contains 12 residues. Germline loops: CDR1 SGHTA, CDR2 FQGNSA. The V gene lost 4 bases and the J gene lost 5 bases, with 8 bases spanning the gap. The CDR3 DNA follows: TGTGCCAGCAGCTCCCCGGGATATGGCTACACCTTC. The encoded protein is CASSSPGYGYTF. The entire variable domain, with the rest obtained from reference TRBV7-2 and TRBJ1-2, is as follows: GAGVSQSPSNKVTEKGKDVELRCDPISGHTALYWYRQSLGQGLEFLIYFQGNSAPDKSGLPSDRFSAERTGGSVSTLTIQRTQQEDSAVYLCASSSPGYGYTFGSGTRLTVV.

This sequence joins TRBV7-9 and TRBJ1-1, with 9 bases aligning to TRBD1. There are 15 residues in the CDR3. J gave up 1 base and V 6 bases, and 6 bases lay outside the gene matches. Germline V gene lookup returns CDR1 SEHNR and CDR2 FQNEAQ (reference sequence). Written as DNA, the CDR3 is TGTGCCAGCAGATGTCTGGGACAGGGGAACACTGAAGCTTTCTTT. Translation gives CASRCLGQGNTEAFF.

The rearrangement uses TRBV6-5 and TRBJ1-6, with TRBD1 identical over 7 bases. The junction had 7 bases not matched to a gene; V was cut back by 4 bases and J by 7 bases. This CDR3 is 15 amino acids long. Germline V CDR1 and CDR2: MNHEY, SVGAGI. As DNA, the CDR3 is TGTGCCAGCAGTTTCGTAGGGGGCTCGAATTCACCCCTCCACTTT. The encoded protein is CASSFVGGSNSPLHF.

This sequence joins TRBV7-2 and TRBJ1-5, with TRBD1 matching 9 bases. Per the germline V gene, CDR1 is SGHTA and CDR2 is FQGNSA. The J segment lost 5 bases and the V segment lost 5 bases, leaving 7 bases of the junction unmatched. The CDR3 totals 15 residues. The CDR3 nucleotides are TGTGCCAGCAGCCCCGGACAGGGGAAACATCAGCCCCAGCATTTT. This codes for CASSPGQGKHQPQHF.

The V gene is TRBV4-1, the J gene TRBJ2-1; 12 bases are shared with TRBD2. The germline CDR1 and CDR2 sequences are MGHRA and YSYEKL. V lost 0 bases, J lost 4 bases, and 7 bases stayed unmatched. The CDR3 sequence is 18 residues long. The CDR3 is CASSQDVGTSGPYNEQFF. CDR3 DNA: TGCGCCAGCAGCCAAGATGTGGGGACTAGCGGGCCTTACAATGAGCAGTTCTTC.

The J gene is TRBJ1-3, the V gene TRBV5-6; D is perhaps TRBD1 (6 bases). Germline CDR1 reads SGHDT; CDR2 reads YYEEEE. The CDR3 spans 12 residues. V was cut by 3 bases and J by 11 bases, with 12 bases left in between. CDR3: CASSSEGVAIYF. The CDR3 DNA is TGTGCCAGCAGCTCAGAGGGGGTAGCCATATATTTT. The full variable domain, in which reference TRBV5-6 and TRBJ1-3 provide the parts outside the CDR3, is DAGVTQSPTHLIKTRGQQVTLRCSPKSGHDTVSWYQQALGQGPQFIFQYYEEEERQRGNFPDRFSGHQFPNYSSELNVNALLLGDSALYLCASSSEGVAIYFGEGSWLTVV.

V is TRBV5-1 and J is TRBJ1-2, with a weak D call TRBD1 (5 bases). In germline, CDR1 is SGHRS, CDR2 YFSETQ. V lost 4 bases and J lost 0, with 13 bases in between. The length of the CDR3 is 15 residues. The CDR3 DNA is TGCGCCAGCAGCCCCCAGGGCATGACTAACTATGGCTACACCTTC. It yields the protein CASSPQGMTNYGYTF.

The chain couples TRBV19 to TRBJ1-2, with 9 bases aligning to TRBD1. Germline V lookup: CDR1 LNHDA, CDR2 SQIVND (reference sequence). The CDR3 contains 14 residues. The J segment lost 4 bases and the V segment lost 6 bases, leaving 6 bases of the junction unmatched. CDR3 residues: CASRSQGARYGYTF. CDR3 DNA sequence: TGTGCCAGTAGGTCACAGGGGGCCCGCTATGGCTACACCTTC.

V and J are TRBV2 and TRBJ1-5, with D tentatively TRBD1 (6 bases). V lost 3 bases, J lost 1 base, and 10 bases lay in between. The CDR3 loop spans 15 amino acids. CDR1 and CDR2 from the germline V gene are SNHLY and FYNNEI. DNA for the CDR3: TGTGCCAGCAGTGATCAGGGGATAAGCAATCAGCCCCAGCATTTT. Its translation: CASSDQGISNQPQHF.

The V call is TRBV4-3, the J call TRBJ1-2, with D tentatively TRBD1 (6 bases). The germline gives CDR1 LGHNA, CDR2 YSLEER. The ends were cut back, 5 bases at V and 4 bases at J, with 17 bases in the middle. CDR3 length: 15 amino acids. CDR3 DNA sequence: TGCGCCAGCAGCGCCTCCCTCAGGGGAAGCTATGGCTACACCTTC. This codes for CASSASLRGSYGYTF.

This clone appeared a single time. The rearrangement links TRBV18 to TRBJ1-5, with 7 bases fitting TRBD1. After removal of 3 bases from V and 0 bases from J, the junction contained 2 bases not matched to a gene. The germline gives CDR1 KGHSH, CDR2 LQKENI. CDR3 length: 15 amino acids. CDR3 amino acids: CASSPTGDSNQPQHF. CDR3 in DNA: TGTGCCAGCTCACCCACAGGGGATAGCAATCAGCCCCAGCATTTT.

The rearrangement links TRBV6-6 to TRBJ2-7; possible D gene TRBD1, 8 bases. Trimming removed 8 bases at V and 8 bases at J, with 25 bases between. The germline V gene encodes CDR1 MNHNY and CDR2 SVGAGI (reference sequence). This CDR3 contains 15 residues. CDR3 protein: CASGEGSGGAFKQYF. CDR3 in DNA: TGTGCCAGCGGGGAGGGTTCAGGGGGCGCGTTTAAGCAGTACTTC.

The gene calls are TRBV7-2 and TRBJ1-2, with D tentatively TRBD1 (6 bases). V was cut by 5 bases and J by 5 bases, with 15 bases left in between. The CDR3 has 14 residues. Germline-derived CDR1 and CDR2 are SGHTA and FQGNSA. In DNA, the CDR3 is TGTGCCAGCAGCCTAGGAGGGGGGGGATATGGCTACACCTTC. Amino acid sequence: CASSLGGGGYGYTF.

The rearrangement uses TRBV18 and TRBJ1-4; D is possibly TRBD1 (5 bases). CDR1 and CDR2 from the germline V gene are KGHSH and LQKENI. The CDR3 runs 14 residues. Trimming removed 2 bases at V and 4 bases at J, with 8 bases between. CDR3 residues: CASSPDSFNEKLFF. The CDR3 bases are TGTGCCAGCTCACCAGACAGCTTTAATGAAAAACTGTTTTTT.

V gene TRBV5-1 combines with J gene TRBJ2-2, with 9 bases lining up with TRBD2. Germline CDR1 reads SGHRS; CDR2 reads YFSETQ. The CDR3 spans 16 residues. V lost 6 bases to trimming and J lost 7 bases; unmatched junction nucleotides: 13. Here the CDR3 DNA reads TGCGCCAGCACCCGTGCAACTAGCGGGTGGGGCGGGGAGCTGTTTTTT. Its protein is CASTRATSGWGGELFF.

The gene calls are TRBV7-9 and TRBJ2-3, with D maybe TRBD1 (5 bases). Germline CDR1 reads SEHNR; CDR2 reads FQNEAQ (reference sequence). The CDR3 is made up of 16 amino acids. With 4 bases removed from V and 10 bases from J, the gap between germline ends came to 24 bases. The CDR3 DNA reads TGTGCCAGCAGCTCGAACCCCCAGGGCACCGGGCCGCCGCAGTATTTT. It specifies CASSSNPQGTGPPQYF.

The V and J genes are TRBV7-9 and TRBJ2-1, with 10 bases identical to TRBD2. This CDR3 spans 16 amino acids. The J segment lost 10 bases and the V segment lost 4 bases, leaving 13 bases of the junction unmatched. Germline V gene sequence: CDR1 SEHNR, CDR2 FQNEAQ (reference sequence). Written as DNA, the CDR3 is TGTGCCAGCAGCTCCGGACTAGCGGTCTTTGTGGGCGAGCAGTTCTTC. Protein product: CASSSGLAVFVGEQFF.

V and J are TRBV7-9 and TRBJ2-3; 15 bases map to TRBD2. Per germline, CDR1 SEHNR and CDR2 FQNEAQ (reference sequence). With 5 bases clipped from V and 3 bases from J, the junction kept 6 bases outside the gene matches. CDR3 length: 17 amino acids. The CDR3 is CASSVGLAGGITDTQYF. The CDR3 bases are TGTGCCAGCAGCGTAGGACTAGCGGGGGGGATAACAGATACGCAGTATTTT.

The CDR3: CASSLQASSNEKLFF. The CDR3 nucleotides read TGCGCCAGCAGCCTCCAGGCCAGTTCTAATGAAAAACTGTTTTTT. J is TRBJ1-4 and V is TRBV5-1, with D uncertain. The CDR3 totals 15 residues. Trimming left V 4 bases short and J 3 bases short, with 13 bases between. CDR1 is SGHRS, CDR2 YFSETQ, per germline.

In this sample, this clone turned up once. The J gene is TRBJ2-7, the V gene TRBV28; 7 bases are a match to TRBD1. The CDR3 sequence is 17 residues long. V was pared by 6 bases and J by 1 base, with 15 bases of the junction left unmatched. In germline, CDR1 is MDHEN, CDR2 SYDVKM. CDR3 amino acids: CASSLPRGTGDSYEQYF. The DNA of the CDR3 is TGTGCCAGCAGCTTACCCCGAGGAACAGGGGATTCCTACGAGCAGTACTTC.

The chain recombines TRBV15 with TRBJ2-7; 12 bases align to TRBD1. The CDR3 contains 15 residues. With 4 bases clipped from V and 3 bases from J, the junction kept 4 bases outside the gene matches. The germline gives CDR1 LNHNV, CDR2 YYDKDF (reference sequence). CDR3 sequence (DNA): TGTGCCACCAGCAAGGGACAGGGGGCCGGCTACGAGCAGTACTTC. Encoded protein: CATSKGQGAGYEQYF.

A few counts support this clone. This sequence joins TRBV6-5 and TRBJ1-6; 9 positions match TRBD1. The germline V gene has CDR1 MNHEY and CDR2 SVGAGI. The CDR3 length is 15 residues. The V segment lost 7 bases and the J segment 6 bases; nucleotides outside the gene matches: 7. The CDR3 here is CASTKQGASNSPLHF. CDR3 in DNA: TGTGCCAGCACCAAACAGGGGGCCAGTAATTCACCCCTCCACTTT.

The rearrangement links TRBV4-1 to TRBJ2-3; unclear D gene. This CDR3 is built from 16 residues. V lost 1 base to trimming and J lost 1 base, with 12 bases between them. The germline V gene has CDR1 MGHRA and CDR2 YSYEKL. The CDR3, as DNA: TGCGCCAGCAGCCAAGGATACTCGATCCGCACAGATACGCAGTATTTT. As protein: CASSQGYSIRTDTQYF.

The V call is TRBV20-1, the J call TRBJ1-2; D gene ambiguous. Germline V gene lookup returns CDR1 DFQATT and CDR2 SNEGSKA (reference sequence). The CDR3 runs to 11 residues. Trimming left V 2 bases short and J 10 bases short, with 11 bases between. The chain's CDR3 is CSARILGVYTF. CDR3 nucleotides: TGCAGTGCTAGAATTTTAGGAGTCTACACCTTC.

This clone was observed a single time. This chain connects TRBV28 to TRBJ1-4, with D unresolved. The germline V gene has CDR1 MDHEN and CDR2 SYDVKM. The CDR3 covers 17 residues. V was clipped by 8 bases and J by 8 bases, with 27 bases between them. Written as DNA, the CDR3 is TGTGCCAGCGTTTCCCGGGATCTCGAAGAGTTCGGCGAAAAACTGTTTTTT. Amino acid sequence: CASVSRDLEEFGEKLFF. Looking up the rest from reference TRBV28 and TRBJ1-4 gives the full variable domain: DVKVTQSSRYLVKRTGEKVFLECVQDMDHENMFWYRQDPGLGLRLIYFSYDVKMKEKGDIPEGYSVSREKKERFSLILESASTNQTSMYLCASVSRDLEEFGEKLFFGSGTQLSVL.

This clone was seen only once. The chain couples TRBV5-4 to TRBJ1-2; 10 bases fit TRBD1. Germline V gene sequence: CDR1 SGHNT, CDR2 YYREEE (reference sequence). The CDR3 extends over 15 amino acids. V lost 4 bases, J lost 6 bases, and 9 bases stayed unmatched. The CDR3: CASSLDRGRGNGYTF. CDR3 coding DNA: TGTGCCAGCAGCCTCGACAGGGGGCGGGGTAATGGCTACACCTTC. Based on the CDR3 plus reference TRBV5-4 and TRBJ1-2, the full variable domain is ETGVTQSPTHLIKTRGQQVTLRCSSQSGHNTVSWYQQALGQGPQFIFQYYREEENGRGNFPPRFSGLQFPNYSSELNVNALELDDSALYLCASSLDRGRGNGYTFGSGTRLTVV.

This clone was counted a few times. The rearrangement joins TRBV6-6 to TRBJ2-3, with 10 bases aligning to TRBD2. Per the germline V gene, CDR1 is MNHNY and CDR2 is SVGAGI (reference sequence). CDR3 size: 14 residues. The J segment lost 7 bases and the V segment lost 9 bases, leaving 10 bases of the junction unmatched. The CDR3 loop reads CASLAGARGNTQYF. CDR3 nucleotide sequence: TGTGCCAGTCTAGCGGGGGCCCGGGGAAATACGCAGTATTTT.

This chain connects TRBV19 to TRBJ1-2; TRBD1 agrees at 11 bases. Germline assignment: CDR1 LNHDA and CDR2 SQIVND (reference sequence). The CDR3 covers 15 residues. V was pared by 4 bases and J by 6 bases, with 7 bases of the junction left unmatched. CDR3 sequence (DNA): TGTGCCAGTAGTAAACGGACAGGGGGCCTGGATGGCTACACCTTC. Protein: CASSKRTGGLDGYTF.

V usage is TRBV7-3 and J usage is TRBJ2-2, with 11 bases aligning to TRBD2. The junction had 0 bases not matched to a gene; V was cut back by 5 bases and J by 4 bases. Germline V lookup: CDR1 SGHTA, CDR2 FQGTGA. The CDR3 covers 14 residues. The CDR3 sequence: CASSLAGGTGELFF. For the CDR3, the DNA is TGTGCCAGCAGCCTAGCGGGGGGCACCGGGGAGCTGTTTTTT.

The chain couples TRBV7-3 to TRBJ2-7; 8 positions agree with TRBD1. V gave up 1 base and J gave up 3 bases; unmatched junction bases: 5. The CDR3 length is 15 residues. Germline CDR1 is SGHTA and CDR2 is FQGTGA. This chain's CDR3 is CASSLNRGAGYEQYF. Written as DNA, the CDR3 is TGTGCCAGCAGCTTAAACAGGGGGGCCGGCTACGAGCAGTACTTC. The full variable domain, completed using reference TRBV7-3 and TRBJ2-7, is GAGVSQTPSNKVTEKGKYVELRCDPISGHTALYWYRQSLGQGPEFLIYFQGTGAADDSGLPNDRFFAVRPEGSVSTLKIQRTERGDSAVYLCASSLNRGAGYEQYFGPGTRLTVT.

In this sample, this clone turned up once. J is TRBJ2-3 and V is TRBV12-5, with a weak D call TRBD2 (6 bases). Trimming removed 3 bases at V and 6 bases at J, with 10 bases between. This CDR3 is built from 13 residues. CDR1 and CDR2 (germline): LGHNT, FRNRAP. CDR3 region: CASGFSGTDTQYF. In DNA form, the CDR3 reads TGTGCTAGTGGTTTTAGCGGTACGGATACGCAGTATTTT.